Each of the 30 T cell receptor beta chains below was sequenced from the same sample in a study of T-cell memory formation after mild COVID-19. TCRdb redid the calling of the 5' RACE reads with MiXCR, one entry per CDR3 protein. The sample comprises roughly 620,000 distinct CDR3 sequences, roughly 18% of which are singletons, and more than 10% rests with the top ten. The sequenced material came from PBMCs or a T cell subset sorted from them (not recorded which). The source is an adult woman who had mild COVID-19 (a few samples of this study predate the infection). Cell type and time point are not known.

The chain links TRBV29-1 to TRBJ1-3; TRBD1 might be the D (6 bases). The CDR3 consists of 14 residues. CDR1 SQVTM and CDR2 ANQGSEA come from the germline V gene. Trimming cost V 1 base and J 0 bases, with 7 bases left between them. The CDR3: CSVEATGSGNTIYF. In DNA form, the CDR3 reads TGCAGCGTTGAAGCGACAGGCTCTGGAAACACCATATATTTT.

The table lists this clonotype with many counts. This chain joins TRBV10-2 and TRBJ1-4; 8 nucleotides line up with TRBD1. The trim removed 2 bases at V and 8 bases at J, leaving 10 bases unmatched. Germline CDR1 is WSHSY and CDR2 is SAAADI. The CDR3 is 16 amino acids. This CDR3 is CASSETHRTGREKLFF. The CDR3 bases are TGCGCCAGCAGTGAGACCCATCGGACAGGGAGAGAAAAACTGTTTTTT.

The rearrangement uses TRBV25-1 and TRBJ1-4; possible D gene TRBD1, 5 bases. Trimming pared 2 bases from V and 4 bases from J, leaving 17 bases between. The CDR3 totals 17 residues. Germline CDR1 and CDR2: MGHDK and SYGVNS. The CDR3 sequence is CASSESPGRRDNEKLFF. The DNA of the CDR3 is TGTGCCAGCAGTGAAAGCCCGGGACGGCGAGATAATGAAAAACTGTTTTTT.

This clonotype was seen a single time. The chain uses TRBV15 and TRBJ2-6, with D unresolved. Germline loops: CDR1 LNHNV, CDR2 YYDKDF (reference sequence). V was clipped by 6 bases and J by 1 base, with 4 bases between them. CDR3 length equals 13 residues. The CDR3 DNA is TGTGCCACCAGAATTTCTGGGGCCAACGTCCTGACTTTC. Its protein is CATRISGANVLTF. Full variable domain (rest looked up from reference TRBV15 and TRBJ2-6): DAMVIQNPRYQVTQFGKPVTLSCSQTLNHNVMYWYQQKSSQAPKLLFHYYDKDFNNEADTPDNFQSRRPNTSFCFLDIRSPGLGDTAMYLCATRISGANVLTFGAGSRLTVL.

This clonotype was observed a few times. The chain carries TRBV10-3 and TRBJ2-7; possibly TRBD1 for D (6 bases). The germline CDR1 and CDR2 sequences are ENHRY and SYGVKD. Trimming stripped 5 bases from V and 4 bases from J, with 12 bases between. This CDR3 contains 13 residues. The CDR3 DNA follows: TGTGCCATCAGTCAACAGGGTTCTTACGAGCAGTACGTC. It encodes CAISQQGSYEQYV.

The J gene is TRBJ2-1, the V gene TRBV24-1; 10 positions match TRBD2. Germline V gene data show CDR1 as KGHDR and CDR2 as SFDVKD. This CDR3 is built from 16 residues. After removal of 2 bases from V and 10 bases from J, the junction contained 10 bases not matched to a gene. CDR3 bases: TGTGCCACCAGTGATTCAGCTAGCGGGAGTTTAGCCGAGCAGTTCTTC. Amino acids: CATSDSASGSLAEQFF.

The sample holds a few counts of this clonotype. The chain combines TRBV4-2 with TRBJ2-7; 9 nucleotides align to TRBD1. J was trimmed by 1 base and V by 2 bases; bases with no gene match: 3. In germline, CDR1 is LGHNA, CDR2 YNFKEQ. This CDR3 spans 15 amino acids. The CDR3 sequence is CASSQPDRGSYEQYF. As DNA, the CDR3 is TGTGCCAGCAGCCAACCGGACAGGGGTTCCTACGAGCAGTACTTC.

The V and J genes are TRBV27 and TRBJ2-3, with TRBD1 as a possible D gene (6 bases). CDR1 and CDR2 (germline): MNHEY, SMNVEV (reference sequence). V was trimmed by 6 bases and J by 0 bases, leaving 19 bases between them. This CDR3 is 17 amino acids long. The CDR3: CASSPATGLRSTDTQYF. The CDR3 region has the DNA TGTGCCAGCAGCCCCGCGACAGGACTTCGTAGCACAGATACGCAGTATTTT.

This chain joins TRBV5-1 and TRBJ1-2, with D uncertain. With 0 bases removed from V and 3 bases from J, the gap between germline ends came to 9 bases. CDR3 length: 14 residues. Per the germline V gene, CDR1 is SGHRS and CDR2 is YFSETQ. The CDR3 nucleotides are TGCGCCAGCAGCTTGGCAACGACCCACTATGGCTACACCTTC. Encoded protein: CASSLATTHYGYTF.

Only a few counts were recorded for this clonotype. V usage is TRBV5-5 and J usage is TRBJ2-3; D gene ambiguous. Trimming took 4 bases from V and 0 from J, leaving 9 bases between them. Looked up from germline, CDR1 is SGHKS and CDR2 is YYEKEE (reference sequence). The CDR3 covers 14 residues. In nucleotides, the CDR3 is TGTGCCAGCAGCAGGGCTGCTAGCACAGATACGCAGTATTTT. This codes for CASSRAASTDTQYF.

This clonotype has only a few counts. CDR3 sequence: CASSLDIAGTEAFF. In nucleotides, the CDR3 is TGTGCCAGCAGCCTAGACATCGCGGGCACTGAAGCTTTCTTT. The genes are TRBV5-6 and TRBJ1-1; D gene ambiguous. Germline-derived CDR1 and CDR2 are SGHDT and YYEEEE. With 4 bases removed from V and 4 bases from J, the gap between germline ends came to 14 bases. CDR3 length equals 14 residues.

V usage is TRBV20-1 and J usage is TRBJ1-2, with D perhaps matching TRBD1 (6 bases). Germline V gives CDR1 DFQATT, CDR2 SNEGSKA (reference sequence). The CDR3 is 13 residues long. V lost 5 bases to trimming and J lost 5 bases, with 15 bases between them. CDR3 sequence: CSAARTDLYGYTF. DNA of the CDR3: TGCAGTGCTGCCCGGACAGATCTATATGGCTACACCTTC.

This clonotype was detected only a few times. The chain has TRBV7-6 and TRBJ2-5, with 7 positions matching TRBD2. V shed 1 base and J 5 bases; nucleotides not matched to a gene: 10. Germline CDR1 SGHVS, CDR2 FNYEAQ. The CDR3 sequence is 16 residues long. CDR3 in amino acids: CASSLGDAGEGETQYF. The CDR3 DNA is TGTGCCAGCAGCTTAGGCGACGCGGGGGAAGGGGAGACCCAGTACTTC.

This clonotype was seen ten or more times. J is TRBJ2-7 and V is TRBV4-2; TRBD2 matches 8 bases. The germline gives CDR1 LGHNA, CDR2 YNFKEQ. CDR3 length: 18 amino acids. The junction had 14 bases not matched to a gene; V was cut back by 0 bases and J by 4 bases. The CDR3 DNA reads TGTGCCAGCAGCCAAGATCGGGACGGGGGGGCCCTAAGGTACGAGCAGTACTTC. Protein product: CASSQDRDGGALRYEQYF.

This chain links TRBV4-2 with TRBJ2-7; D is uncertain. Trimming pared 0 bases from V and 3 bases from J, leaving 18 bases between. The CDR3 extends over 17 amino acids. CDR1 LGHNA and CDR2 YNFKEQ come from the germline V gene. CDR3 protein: CASSQEQLGSPRYEQYF. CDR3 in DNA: TGTGCCAGCAGCCAAGAGCAATTAGGGTCCCCGCGCTACGAGCAGTACTTC.

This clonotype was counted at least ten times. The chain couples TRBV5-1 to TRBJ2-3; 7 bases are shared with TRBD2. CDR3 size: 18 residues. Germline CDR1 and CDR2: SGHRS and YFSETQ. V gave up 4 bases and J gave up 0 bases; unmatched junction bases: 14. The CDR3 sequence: CASSPSRGAGYSTDTQYF. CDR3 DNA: TGCGCCAGCAGCCCCAGCCGGGGAGCGGGATATAGCACAGATACGCAGTATTTT. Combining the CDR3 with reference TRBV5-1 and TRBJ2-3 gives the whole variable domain KAGVTQTPRYLIKTRGQQVTLSCSPISGHRSVSWYQQTPGQGLQFLFEYFSETQRNKGNFPGRFSGRQFSNSRSEMNVSTLELGDSALYLCASSPSRGAGYSTDTQYFGPGTRLTVL.

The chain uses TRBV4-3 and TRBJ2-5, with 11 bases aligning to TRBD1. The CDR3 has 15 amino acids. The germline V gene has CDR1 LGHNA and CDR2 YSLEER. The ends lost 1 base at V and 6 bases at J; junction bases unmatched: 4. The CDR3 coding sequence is TGCGCCAGCAGCCAAGGGACAGGGGGCTTTCAGACCCAGTACTTC. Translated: CASSQGTGGFQTQYF.

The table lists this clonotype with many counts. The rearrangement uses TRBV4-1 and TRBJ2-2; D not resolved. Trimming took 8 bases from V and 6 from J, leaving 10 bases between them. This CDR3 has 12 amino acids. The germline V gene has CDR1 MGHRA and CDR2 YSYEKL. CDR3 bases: TGCGCCAGCTTACTACCAGCCGGGGAGCTGTTTTTT. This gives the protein CASLLPAGELFF.

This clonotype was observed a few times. The CDR3 region is CASSYHGQGITDTQYF. For the CDR3, the DNA is TGTGCCAGCAGTTACCACGGACAGGGGATCACAGATACGCAGTATTTT. V usage is TRBV6-2 or TRBV6-3 and J usage is TRBJ2-3; 9 nucleotides align to TRBD1. The germline V gene encodes CDR1 MNHEY and CDR2 SVGEGT. J lost 2 bases, V lost 2 bases, and 5 bases had no gene match. This CDR3 is 16 amino acids long.

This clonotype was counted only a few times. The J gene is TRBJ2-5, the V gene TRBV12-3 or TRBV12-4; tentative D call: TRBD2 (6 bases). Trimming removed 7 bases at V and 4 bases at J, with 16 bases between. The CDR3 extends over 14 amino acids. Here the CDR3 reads CASTPLATLETQYF. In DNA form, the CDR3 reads TGTGCCAGCACCCCCCTAGCGACCTTAGAGACCCAGTACTTC.

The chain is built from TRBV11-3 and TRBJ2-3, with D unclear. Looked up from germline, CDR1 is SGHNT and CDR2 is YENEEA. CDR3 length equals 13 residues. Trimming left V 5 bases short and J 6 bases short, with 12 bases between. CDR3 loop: CASSLIGGDTQYF. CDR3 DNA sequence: TGTGCCAGCAGCCTGATTGGTGGGGATACGCAGTATTTT.

CDR3: CASKRASSETQYF. CDR3 coding DNA: TGTGCCAGCAAGAGGGCTTCCTCAGAGACCCAGTACTTC. The chain has TRBV6-5 and TRBJ2-5; TRBD2 might be the D (5 bases). V was clipped by 7 bases and J by 4 bases, with 13 bases between them. The CDR3 sequence is 13 residues long. Looked up from germline, CDR1 is MNHEY and CDR2 is SVGAGI.

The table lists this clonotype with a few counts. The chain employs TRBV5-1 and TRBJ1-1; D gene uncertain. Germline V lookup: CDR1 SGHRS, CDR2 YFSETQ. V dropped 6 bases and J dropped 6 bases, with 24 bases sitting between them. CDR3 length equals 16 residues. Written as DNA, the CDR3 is TGCGCCAGCAAACAGCTTGGTGGAGGGAGAGGCGCTGAAGCTTTCTTT. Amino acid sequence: CASKQLGGGRGAEAFF.

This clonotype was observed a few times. CDR3 loop: CASSQDPSPINEQFF. In DNA form, the CDR3 reads TGCGCCAGCAGCCAAGATCCCAGCCCGATAAATGAGCAGTTCTTC. J is TRBJ2-1 and V is TRBV4-3; D ambiguous. Per germline, CDR1 LGHNA and CDR2 YSLEER. CDR3 length equals 15 residues. Trimming removed 0 bases from V and 7 bases from J, with 13 bases in between.

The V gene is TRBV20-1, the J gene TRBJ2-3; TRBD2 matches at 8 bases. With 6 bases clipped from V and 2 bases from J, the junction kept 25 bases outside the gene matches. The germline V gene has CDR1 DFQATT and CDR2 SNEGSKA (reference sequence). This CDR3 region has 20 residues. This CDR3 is CSARPPSLAGPQGPTDTQYF. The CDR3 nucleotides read TGCAGTGCCCGCCCCCCTTCCTTAGCGGGACCCCAGGGCCCCACAGATACGCAGTATTTT.

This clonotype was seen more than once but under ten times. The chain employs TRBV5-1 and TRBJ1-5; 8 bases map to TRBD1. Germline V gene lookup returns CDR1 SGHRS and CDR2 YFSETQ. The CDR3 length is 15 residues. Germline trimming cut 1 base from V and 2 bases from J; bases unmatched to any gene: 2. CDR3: CASSLMTGGNQPQHF. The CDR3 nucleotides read TGCGCCAGCAGCTTGATGACAGGGGGCAATCAGCCCCAGCATTTT.

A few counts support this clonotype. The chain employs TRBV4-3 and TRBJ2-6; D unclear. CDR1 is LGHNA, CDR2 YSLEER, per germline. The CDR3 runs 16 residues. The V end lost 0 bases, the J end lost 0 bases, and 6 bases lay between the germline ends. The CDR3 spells CASSQDVGSGANVLTF. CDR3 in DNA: TGCGCCAGCAGCCAAGATGTGGGCTCTGGGGCCAACGTCCTGACTTTC.

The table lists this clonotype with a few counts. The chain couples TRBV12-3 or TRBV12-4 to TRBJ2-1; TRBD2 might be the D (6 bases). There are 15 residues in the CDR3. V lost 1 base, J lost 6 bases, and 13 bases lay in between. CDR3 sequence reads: CASSLGSGSPNEQFF. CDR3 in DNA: TGTGCCAGCAGTTTAGGTAGCGGTAGCCCCAATGAGCAGTTCTTC.

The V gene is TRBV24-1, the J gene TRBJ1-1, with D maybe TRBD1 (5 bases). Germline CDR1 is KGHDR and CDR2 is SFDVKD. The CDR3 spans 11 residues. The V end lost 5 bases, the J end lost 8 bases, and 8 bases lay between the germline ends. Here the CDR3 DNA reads TGTGCCACCAGTGCTGGGGCAGAAGCTTTCTTT. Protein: CATSAGAEAFF.

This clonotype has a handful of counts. The chain's CDR3 is CASSQGLTGANVLTF. DNA of the CDR3: TGTGCCAGCAGCCAAGGGTTAACAGGGGCCAACGTCCTGACTTTC. The V call is TRBV12-3 or TRBV12-4, the J call TRBJ2-6; D is ambiguous. The CDR3 contains 15 residues. The V end lost 6 bases, the J end lost 4 bases, and 13 bases lay between the germline ends.